This entry lists 30 T cell receptor beta chains sequenced from one sample in a study of blood T cell repertoires in COVID-19. TCRdb's table, derived via immunoSEQ multiplex PCR, lists solely in-frame clones and lacks some. The sample has fewer than 400,000 clones, around 83% seen once. Input material: peripheral blood. Every receptor here comes from a man between 25 and 39 years old with active or convalescent COVID-19.

This clone was counted a few times. The chain has TRBV19 and TRBJ2-1, with D perhaps matching TRBD2 (6 bases). Trimming took off 3 bases at V and 0 bases at J, with 9 bases between the two ends. The CDR3 runs 15 residues. Per germline, CDR1 LNHDA and CDR2 SQIVND (reference sequence). Here the CDR3 reads CASSISGSSYNEQFF. The DNA of the CDR3 is TGTGCCAGTAGTATTTCCGGGAGCTCCTACAATGAGCAGTTCTTC.

The genes are TRBV2 and TRBJ1-5, with TRBD1 as a possible D gene (6 bases). Germline CDR1 reads SNHLY; CDR2 reads FYNNEI. The CDR3 spans 13 residues. The ends were cut back, 4 bases at V and 9 bases at J, with 13 bases in the middle. This CDR3 is CASSVGGGRPQHF. For the CDR3, the DNA is TGTGCCAGCAGTGTCGGGGGCGGGAGGCCCCAGCATTTT. Looking up the rest from reference TRBV2 and TRBJ1-5 gives the full variable domain: EPEVTQTPSHQVTQMGQEVILRCVPISNHLYFYWYRQILGQKVEFLVSFYNNEISEKSEIFDDQFSVERPDGSNFTLKIRSTKLEDSAMYFCASSVGGGRPQHFGDGTRLSIL.

V usage is TRBV10-3 and J usage is TRBJ2-2, with 11 bases matching TRBD2. The CDR3 has 15 amino acids. Germline V gene sequence: CDR1 ENHRY, CDR2 SYGVKD. J lost 3 bases, V lost 6 bases, and 3 bases had no gene match. The chain's CDR3 is CAIRQGLADTGELFF. The CDR3 nucleotides read TGTGCCATCAGGCAGGGACTAGCGGACACCGGGGAGCTGTTTTTT.

The genes are TRBV21-1 and TRBJ1-5; the table's D call, TRBD1, was not checked against the DNA. TRBV21-1 constitutes a pseudogene. This CDR3 is 21 amino acids long. CDR3 loop: CASSADGFGQGRIHSNQPQHF. The DNA for the CDR3 is TGTGCCAGCAGCGCCGATGGGTTCGGACAGGGTAGGATTCATAGCAATCAGCCCCAGCATTTT.

This clone has a handful of counts. The rearrangement links TRBV25-1 to TRBJ1-1; TRBD1 might be the D (6 bases). The CDR3 consists of 16 residues. V was shortened by 3 bases and J by 4 bases, with 18 bases between the two germline ends. CDR1 MGHDK and CDR2 SYGVNS come from the germline V gene. The CDR3 spells CASSDPLGADGTEAFF. CDR3 DNA sequence: TGTGCCAGCAGTGATCCCCTGGGGGCAGACGGCACTGAAGCTTTCTTT. Complete variable domain (other parts from reference TRBV25-1 and TRBJ1-1): EADIYQTPRYLVIGTGKKITLECSQTMGHDKMYWYQQDPGMELHLIHYSYGVNSTEKGDLSSESTVSRIRTEHFPLTLESARPSHTSQYLCASSDPLGADGTEAFFGQGTRLTVV.

The V call is TRBV14, the J call TRBJ1-5; perhaps TRBD1 as D (5 bases). The V gene's germline CDR1 is SGHDN and CDR2 FVKESK. The CDR3 sequence is 14 residues long. Trimming took off 4 bases at V and 2 bases at J, with 9 bases between the two ends. CDR3 in amino acids: CASSLAGGNQPQHF. CDR3 coding DNA: TGTGCCAGCAGCCTGGCGGGGGGCAATCAGCCCCAGCATTTT.

The rearrangement uses TRBV6-5 and TRBJ1-2; D uncertain. From germline, CDR1 is MNHEY and CDR2 SVGAGI. Trimming shortened V by 0 bases and J by 2 bases, and 7 bases separated the two germline ends. CDR3 length: 14 residues. The CDR3 here is CASSYSELNYGYTF. As DNA, the CDR3 is TGTGCCAGCAGTTACTCAGAACTGAACTATGGCTACACCTTC.

V is TRBV7-9 and J is TRBJ2-3; the match to TRBD1 covers 7 bases. V lost 5 bases, J lost 1 base, and 6 bases stayed unmatched. Germline V gene data show CDR1 as SEHNR and CDR2 as FQNEAQ (reference sequence). This CDR3 region has 15 residues. DNA for the CDR3: TGTGCCAGCAGCCCACCCGACAGGGGCACAGATACGCAGTATTTT. This sequence encodes CASSPPDRGTDTQYF.

This chain uses TRBV6-5 with TRBJ1-5, with D unclear. The V end lost 6 bases, the J end lost 4 bases, and 10 bases lay between the germline ends. The CDR3 length is 13 residues. Germline CDR1 and CDR2: MNHEY and SVGAGI. For the CDR3, the DNA is TGTGCCAGCAGGTACGACGGGAATCAGCCCCAGCATTTT. Its protein is CASRYDGNQPQHF.

V usage is TRBV7-9 and J usage is TRBJ2-3; 7 bases align to TRBD2. Trimming removed 5 bases from V and 2 bases from J; junction bases left unmatched: 7. The CDR3 covers 15 residues. Germline V gene data show CDR1 as SEHNR and CDR2 as FQNEAQ (reference sequence). The CDR3 here is CASSPTAGDTDTQYF. CDR3 DNA sequence: TGTGCCAGCAGCCCGACCGCGGGGGACACAGATACGCAGTATTTT.

The V call is TRBV19, the J call TRBJ1-1, with TRBD1 as a possible D gene (5 bases). The CDR3 runs 13 residues. Germline assignment: CDR1 LNHDA and CDR2 SQIVND (reference sequence). V was trimmed by 5 bases and J by 0 bases, leaving 7 bases between them. CDR3 in amino acids: CASSLTVNTEAFF. CDR3 nucleotides: TGTGCCAGTAGTTTGACAGTGAACACTGAAGCTTTCTTT.

This clone was counted only a few times. The chain has TRBV13 and TRBJ1-3; D gene ambiguous. Trimming removed 6 bases at V and 7 bases at J, with 28 bases between. This CDR3 comprises 18 residues. Germline CDR1 and CDR2: PRHDT and FYEKMQ (reference sequence). The CDR3 sequence: CASSKQLLNDPPWNTIYF. The CDR3 DNA reads TGTGCCAGCAGTAAGCAACTACTTAACGACCCACCATGGAACACCATATATTTT.

V usage is TRBV30 and J usage is TRBJ1-2, with no clear D. The CDR3 is made up of 14 amino acids. CDR1 and CDR2 (germline): GTSNPN, SVGIG (reference sequence). The ends were cut back, 4 bases at V and 4 bases at J, with 16 bases in the middle. CDR3 sequence reads: CAWTISGGFYGYTF. CDR3 DNA: TGTGCCTGGACCATCTCCGGCGGCTTCTATGGCTACACCTTC.

On this clone itself: The same CDR3 can be traced to other DNA sequences in this sample. This chain uses TRBV11-2 with TRBJ2-7; D not resolved. The V end lost 1 base, the J end lost 0 bases, and 4 bases lay between the germline ends. The CDR3 length is 13 residues. CDR1 is SGHAT, CDR2 FQNNGV, per germline. The CDR3 nucleotides read TGTGCCAGCAGCTTAGGGAGCTCCTACGAGCAGTACTTC. Translated, it gives CASSLGSSYEQYF.

As concerns this clone: This may arise from a read error, as a much more abundant clone is one base away. The rearrangement links TRBV5-6 to TRBJ2-7; 9 nucleotides agree with TRBD2. V gave up 4 bases and J gave up 7 bases; unmatched junction bases: 9. From germline, CDR1 is SGHDT and CDR2 YYEEEE. This CDR3 contains 14 residues. The CDR3 loop reads CASSPRGGRKEQYF. The DNA of the CDR3 is TGTGCCAGCAGCCCGCGGGGGGGCCGCAAGGAGCAGTACTTC.

The chain couples TRBV6-1 to TRBJ2-7; TRBD2 agrees at 7 bases. The germline V gene encodes CDR1 MNHNS and CDR2 SASEGT. V shed 3 bases, J shed 0 bases, and the junction held 8 bases outside the gene matches. This CDR3 contains 16 residues. The DNA for the CDR3 is TGTGCCAGCAGTGATTCACTGCGCGGGGGCTCCTACGAGCAGTACTTC. Protein: CASSDSLRGGSYEQYF.

The chain has TRBV29-1 and TRBJ1-1; possibly TRBD1 for D (5 bases). Germline V gene sequence: CDR1 SQVTM, CDR2 ANQGSEA. CDR3 size: 11 residues. The V end was cut by 2 bases, the J end by 11 bases, with 12 bases between. This CDR3 reads CSVERAGRAFF. CDR3 sequence (DNA): TGCAGCGTTGAAAGGGCAGGGAGGGCTTTCTTT.

This clone was seen once. The chain combines TRBV3-1 (or the pseudogene TRBV3-2) with TRBJ2-3; 13 bases map to TRBD2. The trim removed 2 bases at V and 5 bases at J, leaving 7 bases unmatched. This CDR3 spans 17 amino acids. Looked up from germline, CDR1 is LGHDT and CDR2 is YNNKEL (reference sequence). DNA of the CDR3: TGTGCCAGCAGCCAAAGACTAGCGGGAGGTTCCTTAGATACGCAGTATTTT. Translation gives CASSQRLAGGSLDTQYF.

The V call is TRBV7-2, the J call TRBJ2-3, with D unresolved. Germline loops: CDR1 SGHTA, CDR2 FQGNSA. V was trimmed by 5 bases and J by 4 bases, leaving 13 bases between them. This CDR3 has 14 residues. The CDR3 DNA reads as TGTGCCAGCAGCGATAGCCCAGTCCCAGATACGCAGTATTTT. Encoded protein: CASSDSPVPDTQYF.

Here the CDR3 reads CASSLSSGTGELFF. The CDR3 nucleotides are TGTGCCAGCAGCTTATCTAGCGGGACCGGGGAGCTGTTTTTT. This chain links TRBV11-2 with TRBJ2-2; 8 bases are shared with TRBD2. V was clipped by 2 bases and J by 5 bases; unmatched bases: 1. This CDR3 spans 14 amino acids. The germline gives CDR1 SGHAT, CDR2 FQNNGV.

The rearrangement uses TRBV6-5 and TRBJ2-3; a possible D gene is TRBD2 (5 bases). The germline gives CDR1 MNHEY, CDR2 SVGAGI. Between the trimmed V and J ends, which lost 3 bases and 4 bases, there was a span of 11 bases. This CDR3 has 14 amino acids. The CDR3 region is CASSYRFGADTQYF. DNA for the CDR3: TGTGCCAGCAGTTATCGGTTCGGGGCAGATACGCAGTATTTT.

The chain has TRBV7-2 and TRBJ2-1, with 12 nucleotides matching TRBD2. Germline V gene data show CDR1 as SGHTA and CDR2 as FQGNSA. The CDR3 totals 14 residues. V lost 7 bases and J lost 6; bases outside the gene matches: 4. CDR3 DNA sequence: TGTGCCAGCACCTGGACTAGCGGGGTCAATGAGCAGTTCTTC. Protein: CASTWTSGVNEQFF.

The rearrangement uses TRBV5-1 and TRBJ2-3; no definite D call. Germline-derived CDR1 and CDR2 are SGHRS and YFSETQ. V gave up 1 base and J gave up 0 bases, with 9 bases separating them. The CDR3 loop spans 15 amino acids. CDR3 amino acids: CASSLRYVSTDTQYF. The CDR3 region has the DNA TGCGCCAGCAGCTTGCGTTATGTAAGCACAGATACGCAGTATTTT.

The chain recombines TRBV15 with TRBJ1-2; D is possibly TRBD1 (6 bases). This CDR3 has 15 residues. Trimming stripped 0 bases from V and 7 bases from J, with 15 bases between. CDR1 is LNHNV, CDR2 YYDKDF, per germline (reference sequence). The CDR3 DNA reads TGTGCCACCAGCAGAGAGATCGGGGGGCGCGCTGGCTACACCTTC. Its protein product is CATSREIGGRAGYTF.

The table lists this clone with a few counts. The CDR3: CASSYPRGAGGWIDTQYF. The CDR3 DNA reads TGTGCCAGCAGTTATCCTCGCGGCGCAGGGGGATGGATAGATACGCAGTATTTT. The rearrangement uses TRBV6-2 or TRBV6-3 and TRBJ2-3; 7 nucleotides match TRBD1. Germline V lookup: CDR1 MNHEY, CDR2 SVGEGT. After removal of 3 bases from V and 5 bases from J, the junction contained 17 bases not matched to a gene. The CDR3 spans 18 residues.

V gene TRBV7-2 combines with J gene TRBJ1-2; 8 bases map to TRBD1. Trimming took 3 bases from V and 5 from J; bases not matched to a gene: 5. Germline V lookup: CDR1 SGHTA, CDR2 FQGNSA. This CDR3 spans 14 amino acids. The CDR3 region has the DNA TGTGCCAGCAGCTTGGGACAGGACATTTATGGCTACACCTTC. It yields the protein CASSLGQDIYGYTF.

The chain employs TRBV11-3 and TRBJ1-1; D not certain. V was cut by 3 bases and J by 10 bases, with 12 bases left in between. CDR3 length: 12 amino acids. From germline, CDR1 is SGHNT and CDR2 YENEEA. The CDR3 loop reads CASSFDNGGAFF. For the CDR3, the DNA is TGTGCCAGCAGCTTCGACAATGGTGGAGCTTTCTTT.

This clone came up once. In DNA form, the CDR3 reads TGTGCCACGGCCAGGGACACGTATCAGCCCCAGCATTTT. Protein product: CATARDTYQPQHF. V usage is TRBV15 and J usage is TRBJ1-5; weak D call: TRBD1 (6 bases). V lost 9 bases to trimming and J lost 5 bases, with 14 bases between them. Germline V lookup: CDR1 LNHNV, CDR2 YYDKDF (reference sequence). There are 13 residues in the CDR3. The entire variable domain, with the rest obtained from reference TRBV15 and TRBJ1-5, is as follows: DAMVIQNPRYQVTQFGKPVTLSCSQTLNHNVMYWYQQKSSQAPKLLFHYYDKDFNNEADTPDNFQSRRPNTSFCFLDIRSPGLGDTAMYLCATARDTYQPQHFGDGTRLSIL.

The chain uses TRBV6-2 or TRBV6-3 and TRBJ2-1; D remains unclear. Deletions cut 2 bases from V and 6 bases from J, with 8 bases between. The V gene's germline CDR1 is MNHEY and CDR2 SVGEGT. The CDR3 covers 13 residues. CDR3 residues: CASSYISGNEQFF. CDR3 in DNA: TGTGCCAGCAGTTACATTTCCGGCAATGAGCAGTTCTTC.

Only a few counts were recorded for this clone. CDR3 loop: CASSPRTGNSNQPQHF. CDR3 bases: TGTGCCAGTAGTCCCCGGACAGGGAATAGCAATCAGCCCCAGCATTTT. The genes are TRBV19 and TRBJ1-5; 8 bases fit TRBD1. Per the germline V gene, CDR1 is LNHDA and CDR2 is SQIVND (reference sequence). The J segment lost 0 bases and the V segment lost 5 bases, leaving 6 bases of the junction unmatched. CDR3 length: 16 amino acids.